The present T cell receptor beta chain was sequenced within a study of molecular identifiers for immune sequencing clone quantification. The germline gives CDR1 LNHDA, CDR2 SQIVND (reference sequence). Trimming removed 5 bases at V and 5 bases at J, with 15 bases between. The CDR3 covers 14 residues. TCRdb re-derived calls from the PCR reads in MiXCR, one entry per CDR3 protein. The table shows some 97,000 distinct CDR3 sequences, with roughly a third occurring only once. This clonotype came up a few times. Its antigen is as yet unknown. General study points: Single-cell amounts of spiked Jurkat TCR RNA were reportedly detectable among about a million naive cells. Over 98% of effector molecules, but under 1% in naive cells, were held by clones with more than 20 RNA copies. Clone sizes that are highly expanded could be underestimated when identical TCR molecules share a barcode.

The clonotype was recovered from a human donor in good health. Some libraries in this study had Jurkat cell RNA spiked in. The specimen sequenced was naive CD8+ T cells from blood, with Jurkat cell RNA spiked in. The sample's subset: FACS-sorted CD8+CD4-CCR7+CD45RA+ naive T cells. The J gene is TRBJ2-5, the V gene TRBV19; unclear D gene. This chain's CDR3 is CASSPSLIRETQYF. CDR3 DNA sequence: TGTGCCAGTAGTCCATCCCTCATCAGGGAGACCCAGTACTTC.